This T cell receptor beta chain stems from a study of shared clonotypes between healthy human individuals. Study results and caveats: At large depth, rarefaction still showed sorted-subset sequencing to be incomplete.

The CDR3 contains 15 residues. Trimming left V 0 bases short and J 2 bases short, with 11 bases between. Germline V gene lookup returns CDR1 SGHRS and CDR2 YFSETQ. Across several immunoSEQ plates, the genomic DNA of each subset was split evenly. Profiled with immunoSEQ multiplex PCR; TCRdb holds only in-frame clones, not every one. The table records around 700,000 clones, around 74% of them present only once. As regards this clone: Its antigen is as yet unknown. The sample carries other DNA sequences with the same CDR3.

CD4+ cells underwent separation, giving CD45RA+ naive and CD45RA-negative memory subsets. The chain is built from TRBV5-1 and TRBJ1-1; the D gene is possibly TRBD1 (5 bases). The specimen sequenced was memory CD4+ T cells sorted from blood. Documented subset: CD45RA-negative fraction. This TCR derives from a woman aged 30 to 39 in good health. Here the CDR3 reads CASSLAPGLNTEAFF. The CDR3 DNA is TGCGCCAGCAGCTTGGCCCCAGGGCTTAACACTGAAGCTTTCTTT.